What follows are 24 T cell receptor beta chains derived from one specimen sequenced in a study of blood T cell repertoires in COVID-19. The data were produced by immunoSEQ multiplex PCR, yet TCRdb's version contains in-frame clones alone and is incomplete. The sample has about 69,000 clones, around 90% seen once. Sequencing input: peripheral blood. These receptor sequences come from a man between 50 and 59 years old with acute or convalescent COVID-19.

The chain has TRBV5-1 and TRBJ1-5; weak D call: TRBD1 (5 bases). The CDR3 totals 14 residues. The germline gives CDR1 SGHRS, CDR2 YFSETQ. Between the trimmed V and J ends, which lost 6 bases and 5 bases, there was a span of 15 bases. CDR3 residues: CASTQAGPDQPQHF. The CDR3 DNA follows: TGCGCCAGCACACAGGCGGGGCCTGATCAGCCCCAGCATTTT.

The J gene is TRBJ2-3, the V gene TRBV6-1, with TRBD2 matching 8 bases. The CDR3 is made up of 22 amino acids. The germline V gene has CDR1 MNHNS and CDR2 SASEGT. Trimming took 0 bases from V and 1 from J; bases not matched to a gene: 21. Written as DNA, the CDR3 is TGTGCCAGCAGTGAAGCTGGTGGGGACCGGACTAGCAACTACTACGGCACAGATACGCAGTATTTT. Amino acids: CASSEAGGDRTSNYYGTDTQYF.

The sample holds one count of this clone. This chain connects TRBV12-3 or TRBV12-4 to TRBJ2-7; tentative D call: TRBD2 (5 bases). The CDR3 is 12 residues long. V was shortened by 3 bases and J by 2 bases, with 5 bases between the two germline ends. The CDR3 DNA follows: TGTGCCAGCAGTTTCGGGGCCTACGAGCAGTACTTC. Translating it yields CASSFGAYEQYF.

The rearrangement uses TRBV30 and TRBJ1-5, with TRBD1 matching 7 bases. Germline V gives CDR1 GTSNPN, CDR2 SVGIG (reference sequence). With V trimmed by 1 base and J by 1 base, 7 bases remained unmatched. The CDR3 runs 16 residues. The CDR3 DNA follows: TGTGCCTGGAGTGCGGGAGGGGGCCGAAGCAATCAGCCCCAGCATTTT. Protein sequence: CAWSAGGGRSNQPQHF.

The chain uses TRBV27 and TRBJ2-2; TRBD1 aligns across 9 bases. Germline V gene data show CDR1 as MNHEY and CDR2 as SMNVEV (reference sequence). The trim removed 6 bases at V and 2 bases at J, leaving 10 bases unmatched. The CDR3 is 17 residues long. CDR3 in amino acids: CASSLGDRVINTGELFF. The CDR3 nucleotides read TGTGCCAGCAGCCTGGGGGACAGGGTGATTAACACCGGGGAGCTGTTTTTT.

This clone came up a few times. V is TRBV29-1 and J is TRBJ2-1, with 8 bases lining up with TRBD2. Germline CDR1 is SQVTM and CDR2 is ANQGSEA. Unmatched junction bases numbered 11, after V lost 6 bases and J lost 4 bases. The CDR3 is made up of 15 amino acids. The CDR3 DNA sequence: TGCAGCGTCTCCGGACTAGCACTTCGATACAATGAGCAGTTCTTC. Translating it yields CSVSGLALRYNEQFF.

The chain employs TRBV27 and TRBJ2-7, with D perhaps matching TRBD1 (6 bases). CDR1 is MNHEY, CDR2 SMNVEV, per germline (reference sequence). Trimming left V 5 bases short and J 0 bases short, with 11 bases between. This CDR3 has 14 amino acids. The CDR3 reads CASSPKDSSYEQYF. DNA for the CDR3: TGTGCCAGCAGTCCCAAGGACAGCTCCTACGAGCAGTACTTC.

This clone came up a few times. CDR3 region: CASSLGIMAQGQNYEQYF. The DNA of the CDR3 is TGCGCCAGCAGCTTGGGTATTATGGCACAGGGACAAAACTACGAGCAGTACTTC. V and J are TRBV5-1 and TRBJ2-7; tentative D call: TRBD1 (6 bases). The length of the CDR3 is 18 residues. Germline CDR1 reads SGHRS; CDR2 reads YFSETQ. Deletions cut 0 bases from V and 3 bases from J, with 22 bases between.

The CDR3 bases are TGTGCCAGCAGGGGACTAGCGGGATACAATGAGCAGTTCTTC. Translation gives CASRGLAGYNEQFF. The chain employs TRBV27 and TRBJ2-1; 13 positions agree with TRBD2. Germline V gene sequence: CDR1 MNHEY, CDR2 SMNVEV (reference sequence). Trimming cost V 6 bases and J 4 bases; bases outside gene matches: 0. The CDR3 sequence is 14 residues long.

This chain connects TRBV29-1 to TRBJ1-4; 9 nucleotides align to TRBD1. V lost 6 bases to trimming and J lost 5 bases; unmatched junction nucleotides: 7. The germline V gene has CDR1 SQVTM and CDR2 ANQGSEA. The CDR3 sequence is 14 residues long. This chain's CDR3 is CSVGRGTGNEKLFF. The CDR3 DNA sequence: TGCAGCGTAGGAAGGGGGACAGGGAATGAAAAACTGTTTTTT. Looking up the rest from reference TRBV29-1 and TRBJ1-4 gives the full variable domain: SAVISQKPSRDICQRGTSLTIQCQVDSQVTMMFWYRQQPGQSLTLIATANQGSEATYESGFVIDKFPISRPNLTFSTLTVSNMSPEDSSIYLCSVGRGTGNEKLFFGSGTQLSVL.

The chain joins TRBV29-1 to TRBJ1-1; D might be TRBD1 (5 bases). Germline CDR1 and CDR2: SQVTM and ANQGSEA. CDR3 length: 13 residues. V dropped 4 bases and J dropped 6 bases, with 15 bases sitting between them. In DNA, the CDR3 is TGCAGCGTTGCTCCAGGGAAGACTGCTGAAGCTTTCTTT. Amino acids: CSVAPGKTAEAFF.

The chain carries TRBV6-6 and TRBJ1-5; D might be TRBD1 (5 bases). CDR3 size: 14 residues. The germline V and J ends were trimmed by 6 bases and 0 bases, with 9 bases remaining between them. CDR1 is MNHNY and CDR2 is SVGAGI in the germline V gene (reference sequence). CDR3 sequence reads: CASRGVDSNQPQHF. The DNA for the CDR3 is TGTGCCAGCAGAGGGGTCGATAGCAATCAGCCCCAGCATTTT.

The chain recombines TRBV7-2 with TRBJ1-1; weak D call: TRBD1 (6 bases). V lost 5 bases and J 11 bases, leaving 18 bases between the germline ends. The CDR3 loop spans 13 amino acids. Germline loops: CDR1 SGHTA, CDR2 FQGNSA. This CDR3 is CASSTHSTGVAFF. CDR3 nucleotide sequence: TGTGCCAGCAGCACCCACTCGACAGGCGTGGCTTTCTTT.

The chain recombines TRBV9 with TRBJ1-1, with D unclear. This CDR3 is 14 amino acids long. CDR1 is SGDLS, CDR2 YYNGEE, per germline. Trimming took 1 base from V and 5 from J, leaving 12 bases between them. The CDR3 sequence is CASSVSPRETEAFF. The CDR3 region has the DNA TGTGCCAGCAGCGTAAGTCCGAGGGAGACTGAAGCTTTCTTT.

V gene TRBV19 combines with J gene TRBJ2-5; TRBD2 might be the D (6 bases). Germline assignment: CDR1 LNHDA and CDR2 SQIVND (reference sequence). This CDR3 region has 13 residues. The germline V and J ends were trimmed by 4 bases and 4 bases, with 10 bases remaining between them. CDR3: CASSSAGLETQYF. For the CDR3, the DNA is TGTGCCAGTAGTAGTGCGGGACTAGAGACCCAGTACTTC. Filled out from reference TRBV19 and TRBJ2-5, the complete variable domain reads DGGITQSPKYLFRKEGQNVTLSCEQNLNHDAMYWYRQDPGQGLRLIYYSQIVNDFQKGDIAEGYSVSREKKESFPLTVTSAQKNPTAFYLCASSSAGLETQYFGPGTRLLVL.

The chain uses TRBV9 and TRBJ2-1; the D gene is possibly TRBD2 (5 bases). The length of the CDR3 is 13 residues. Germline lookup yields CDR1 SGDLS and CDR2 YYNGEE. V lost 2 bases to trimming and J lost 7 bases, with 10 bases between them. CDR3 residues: CASSVDYSNEQFF. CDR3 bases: TGTGCCAGCAGCGTCGACTACTCTAATGAGCAGTTCTTC.

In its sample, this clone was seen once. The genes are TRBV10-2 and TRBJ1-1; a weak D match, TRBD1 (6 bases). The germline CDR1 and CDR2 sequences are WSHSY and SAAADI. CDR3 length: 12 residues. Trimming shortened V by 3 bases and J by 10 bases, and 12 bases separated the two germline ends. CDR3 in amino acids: CASSDRPGAAFF. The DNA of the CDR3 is TGCGCCAGCAGTGACAGGCCAGGGGCAGCTTTCTTT.

The CDR3 DNA reads TGTGCCAGCAGCTTACGCAGGGGGGACTACGAGCAGTACTTC. It is translated as CASSLRRGDYEQYF. The chain joins TRBV7-2 to TRBJ2-7, with a tentative D call TRBD1 (7 bases). The V end lost 2 bases, the J end lost 3 bases, and 11 bases lay between the germline ends. The CDR3 length is 14 residues. Germline V lookup: CDR1 SGHTA, CDR2 FQGNSA.

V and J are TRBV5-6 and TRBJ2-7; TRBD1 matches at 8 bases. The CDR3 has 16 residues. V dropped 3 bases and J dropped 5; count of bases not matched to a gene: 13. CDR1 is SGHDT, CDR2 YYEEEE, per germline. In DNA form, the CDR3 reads TGTGCCAGCAGCTGGGAGTCAGGGGGCGCGGTAAACGAGCAGTACTTC. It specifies CASSWESGGAVNEQYF.

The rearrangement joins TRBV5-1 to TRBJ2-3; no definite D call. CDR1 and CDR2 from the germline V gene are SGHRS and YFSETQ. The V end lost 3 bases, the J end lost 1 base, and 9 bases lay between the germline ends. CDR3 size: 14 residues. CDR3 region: CASSYFPGTDTQYF. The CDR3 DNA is TGCGCCAGCAGCTACTTTCCGGGCACAGATACGCAGTATTTT.

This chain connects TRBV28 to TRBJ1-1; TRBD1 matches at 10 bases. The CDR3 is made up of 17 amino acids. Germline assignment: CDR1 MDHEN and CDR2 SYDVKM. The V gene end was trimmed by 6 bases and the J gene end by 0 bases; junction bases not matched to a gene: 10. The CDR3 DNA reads TGTGCCAGCAGACTCGACAGGGGGCAGGGAATGAACACTGAAGCTTTCTTT. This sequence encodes CASRLDRGQGMNTEAFF.

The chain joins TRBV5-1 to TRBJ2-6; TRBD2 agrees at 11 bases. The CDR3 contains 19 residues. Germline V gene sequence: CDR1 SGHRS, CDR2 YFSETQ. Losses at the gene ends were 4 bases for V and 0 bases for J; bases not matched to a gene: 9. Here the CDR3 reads CASSPLGLAGSSGANVLTF. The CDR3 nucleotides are TGCGCCAGCAGCCCCCTCGGACTAGCGGGTTCCTCTGGGGCCAACGTCCTGACTTTC.

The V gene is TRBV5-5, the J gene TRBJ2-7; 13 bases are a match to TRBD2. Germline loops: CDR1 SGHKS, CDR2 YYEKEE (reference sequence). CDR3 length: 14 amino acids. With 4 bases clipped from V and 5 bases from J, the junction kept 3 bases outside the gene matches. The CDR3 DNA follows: TGTGCCAGCAGCCGGACTAGCGGGAGCCACGAGCAGTACTTC. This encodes CASSRTSGSHEQYF.

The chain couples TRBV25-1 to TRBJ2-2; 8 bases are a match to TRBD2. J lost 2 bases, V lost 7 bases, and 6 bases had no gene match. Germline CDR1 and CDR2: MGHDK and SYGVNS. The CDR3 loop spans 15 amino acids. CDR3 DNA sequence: TGTGCCAGCACCCTAGGACTAGCAAACACCGGGGAGCTGTTTTTT. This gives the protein CASTLGLANTGELFF.